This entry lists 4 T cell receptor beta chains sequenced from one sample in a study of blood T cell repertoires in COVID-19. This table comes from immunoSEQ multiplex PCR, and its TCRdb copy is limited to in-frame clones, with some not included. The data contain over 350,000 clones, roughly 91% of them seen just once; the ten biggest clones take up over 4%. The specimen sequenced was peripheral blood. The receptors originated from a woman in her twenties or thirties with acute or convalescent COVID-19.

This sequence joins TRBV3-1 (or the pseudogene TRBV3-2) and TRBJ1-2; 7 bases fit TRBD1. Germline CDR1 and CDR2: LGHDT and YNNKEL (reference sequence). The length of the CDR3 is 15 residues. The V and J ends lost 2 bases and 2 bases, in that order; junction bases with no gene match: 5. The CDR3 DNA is TGTGCCAGCAGCCAATCCCTGACAGGGAACTATGGCTACACCTTC. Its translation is CASSQSLTGNYGYTF.

CDR3 amino acids: CASSLAAGESYEQYF. The CDR3 DNA reads TGTGCCAGCAGCCTAGCAGCAGGGGAGTCCTACGAGCAGTACTTC. The rearrangement links TRBV11-2 to TRBJ2-7; TRBD1 is a possible D gene (6 bases). The germline gives CDR1 SGHAT, CDR2 FQNNGV. Between the trimmed V and J ends, which lost 5 bases and 1 base, there was a span of 15 bases. The CDR3 loop spans 15 amino acids.

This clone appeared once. CDR3: CASSYSMRGGSETQYF. The CDR3 coding sequence is TGTGCCAGCAGTTACTCGATGCGCGGAGGCTCGGAGACCCAGTACTTC. The chain employs TRBV6-5 and TRBJ2-5, with D possibly TRBD2 on 5 matching bases. The CDR3 covers 16 residues. V was clipped by 0 bases and J by 5 bases, with 16 bases between them. Germline V gives CDR1 MNHEY, CDR2 SVGAGI.

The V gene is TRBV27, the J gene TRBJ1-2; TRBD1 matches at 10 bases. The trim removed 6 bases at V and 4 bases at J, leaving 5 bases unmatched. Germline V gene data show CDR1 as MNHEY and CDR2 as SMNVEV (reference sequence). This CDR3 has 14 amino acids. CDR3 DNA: TGTGCCAGCAGAGAGACAGGGGGCGCCTATGGCTACACCTTC. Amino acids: CASRETGGAYGYTF.